The following is a T cell receptor (beta chain) sequence with its context. The data are from a study of T-cell memory formation after mild COVID-19. TCRdb fed the 5' RACE reads into MiXCR, producing one record per CDR3 protein. The sample lists about 200,000 distinct CDR3 sequences, around 8.8% occurring once. This TCR was sampled from a man aged 18 to 30 who had mild COVID-19 (a few samples of this study predate the infection). Cell type and time point are not known. Sequencing was carried out using PBMCs or a T cell subset sorted from them (not recorded which).

The CDR3 coding sequence is TGTGCCAGCAGTTTTCTGGTTAGCTATGGCTACACCTTC. It encodes CASSFLVSYGYTF. V and J are TRBV12-3 or TRBV12-4 and TRBJ1-2, with no clear D. Trimming took off 3 bases at V and 4 bases at J, with 9 bases between the two ends. CDR3 length equals 13 residues.